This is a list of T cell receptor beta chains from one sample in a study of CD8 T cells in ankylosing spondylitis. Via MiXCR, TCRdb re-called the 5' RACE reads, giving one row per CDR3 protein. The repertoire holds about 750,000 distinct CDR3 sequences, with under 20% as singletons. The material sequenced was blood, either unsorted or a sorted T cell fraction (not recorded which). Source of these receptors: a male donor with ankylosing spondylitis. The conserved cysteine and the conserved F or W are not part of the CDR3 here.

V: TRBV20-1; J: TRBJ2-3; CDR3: SAIAGANTDTQY
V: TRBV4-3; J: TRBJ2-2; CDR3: ASSQVILGELF
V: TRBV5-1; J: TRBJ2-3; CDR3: ASSGRRGEDTQY
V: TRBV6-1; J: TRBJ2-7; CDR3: ASSESPGREYEQY
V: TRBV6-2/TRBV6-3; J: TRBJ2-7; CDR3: ASSYSSGKGNYEQY
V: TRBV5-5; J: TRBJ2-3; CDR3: ASSPPLLADTQY
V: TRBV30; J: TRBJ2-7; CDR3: AWSLGGHLSYEQY
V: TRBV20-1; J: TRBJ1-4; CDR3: SASFLGTVNEKLF
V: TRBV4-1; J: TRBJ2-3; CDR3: ASSQDGGKDTQY
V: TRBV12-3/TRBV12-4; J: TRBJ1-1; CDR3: ASSLLRNTEAF
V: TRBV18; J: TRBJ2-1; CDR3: ASSPTRQYNEQF
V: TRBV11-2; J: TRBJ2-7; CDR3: ASSLGGTGFYEQY
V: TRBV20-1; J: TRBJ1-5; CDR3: SASWGDQPQH
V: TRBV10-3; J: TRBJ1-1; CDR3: AIKVDVNTEAF
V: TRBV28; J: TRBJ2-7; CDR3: ASSLFRTSYEQY
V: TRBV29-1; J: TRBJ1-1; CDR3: SAAGLNTEAF
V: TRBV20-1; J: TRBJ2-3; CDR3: SAASGRGPADTQY
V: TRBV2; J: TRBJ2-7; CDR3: ASSEWVAGVNYEQY
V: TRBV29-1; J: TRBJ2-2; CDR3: SVELFDREITGELF
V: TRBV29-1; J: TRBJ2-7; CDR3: SVERQGKDEQY
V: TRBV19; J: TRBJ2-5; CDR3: ASTRLAGGKETQY
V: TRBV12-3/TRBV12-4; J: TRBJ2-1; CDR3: ASMQIAGGNEQF
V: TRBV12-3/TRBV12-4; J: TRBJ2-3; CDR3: ASSLSQETDTQY